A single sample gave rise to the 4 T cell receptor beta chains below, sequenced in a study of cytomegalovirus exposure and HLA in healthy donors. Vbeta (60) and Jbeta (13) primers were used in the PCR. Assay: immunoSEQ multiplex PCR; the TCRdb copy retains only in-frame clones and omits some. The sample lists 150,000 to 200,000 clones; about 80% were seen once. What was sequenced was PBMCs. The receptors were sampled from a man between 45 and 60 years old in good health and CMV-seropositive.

This CDR3 is CASSLGQGANTDTQYF. The CDR3 nucleotides read TGCGCCAGCAGCTTGGGACAGGGGGCAAACACAGATACGCAGTATTTT. This chain links TRBV5-1 with TRBJ2-3, with 10 bases fitting TRBD1. Germline V lookup: CDR1 SGHRS, CDR2 YFSETQ. The CDR3 is made up of 16 amino acids. Germline trimming cut 0 bases from V and 2 bases from J; bases unmatched to any gene: 3.

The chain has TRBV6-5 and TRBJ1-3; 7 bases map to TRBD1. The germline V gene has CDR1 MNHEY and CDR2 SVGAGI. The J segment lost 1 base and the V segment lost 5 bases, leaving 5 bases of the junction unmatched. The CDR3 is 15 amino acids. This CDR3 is CASSVQDRSGNTIYF. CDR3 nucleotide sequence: TGTGCCAGCAGTGTGCAGGACAGGTCTGGAAACACCATATATTTT.

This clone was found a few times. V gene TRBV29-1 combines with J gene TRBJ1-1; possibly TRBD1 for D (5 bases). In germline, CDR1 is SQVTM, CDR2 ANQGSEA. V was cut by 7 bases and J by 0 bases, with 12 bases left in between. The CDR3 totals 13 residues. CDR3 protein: CSAMTEMNTEAFF. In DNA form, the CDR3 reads TGCAGCGCCATGACAGAGATGAACACTGAAGCTTTCTTT.

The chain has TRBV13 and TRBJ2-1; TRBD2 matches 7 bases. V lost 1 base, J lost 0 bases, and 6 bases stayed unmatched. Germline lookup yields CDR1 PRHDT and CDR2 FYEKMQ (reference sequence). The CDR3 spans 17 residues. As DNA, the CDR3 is TGTGCCAGCAGCTTAGCCACGGGGGGTAGCTCCTACAATGAGCAGTTCTTC. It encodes CASSLATGGSSYNEQFF.